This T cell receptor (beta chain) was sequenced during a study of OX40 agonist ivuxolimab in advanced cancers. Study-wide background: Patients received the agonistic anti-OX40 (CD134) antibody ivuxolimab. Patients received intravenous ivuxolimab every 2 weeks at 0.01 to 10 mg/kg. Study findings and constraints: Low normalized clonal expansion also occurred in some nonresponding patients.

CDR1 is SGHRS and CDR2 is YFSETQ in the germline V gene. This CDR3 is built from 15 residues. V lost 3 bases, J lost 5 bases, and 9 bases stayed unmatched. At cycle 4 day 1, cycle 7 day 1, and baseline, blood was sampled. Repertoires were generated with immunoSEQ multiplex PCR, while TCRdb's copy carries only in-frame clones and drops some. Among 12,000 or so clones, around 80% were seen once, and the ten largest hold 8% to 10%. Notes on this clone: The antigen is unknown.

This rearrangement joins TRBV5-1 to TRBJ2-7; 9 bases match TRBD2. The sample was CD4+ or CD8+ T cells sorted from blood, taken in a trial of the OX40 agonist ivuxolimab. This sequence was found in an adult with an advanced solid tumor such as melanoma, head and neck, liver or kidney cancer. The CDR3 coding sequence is TGCGCCAGCAGCTGGTTGGGCGGGGGGGAAGACGAGCAGTACTTC. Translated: CASSWLGGGEDEQYF.